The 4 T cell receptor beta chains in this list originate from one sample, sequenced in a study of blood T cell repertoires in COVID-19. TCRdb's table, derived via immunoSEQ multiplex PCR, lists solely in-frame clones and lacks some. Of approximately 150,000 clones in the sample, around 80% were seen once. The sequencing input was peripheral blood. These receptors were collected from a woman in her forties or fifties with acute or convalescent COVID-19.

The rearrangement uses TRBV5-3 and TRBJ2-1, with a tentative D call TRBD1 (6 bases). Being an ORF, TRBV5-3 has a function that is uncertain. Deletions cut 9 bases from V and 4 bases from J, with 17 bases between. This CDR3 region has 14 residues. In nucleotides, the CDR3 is TGTGCCAACCTAGCACCGGGGACATACAATGAGCAGTTCTTC. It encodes CANLAPGTYNEQFF.

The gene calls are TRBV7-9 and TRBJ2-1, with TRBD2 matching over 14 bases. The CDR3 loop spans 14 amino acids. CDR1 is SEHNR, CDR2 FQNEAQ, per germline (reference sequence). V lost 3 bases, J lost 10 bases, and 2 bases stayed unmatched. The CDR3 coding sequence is TGTGCCAGCAGCTTGACTAGCGGGGGGGTAGAGCAGTTCTTC. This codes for CASSLTSGGVEQFF.

The CDR3 spells CASSSGTGTGLYNEQFF. CDR3 in DNA: TGTGCCAGCAGTTCGGGGACAGGAACTGGACTTTACAATGAGCAGTTCTTC. This rearrangement joins TRBV27 to TRBJ2-1, with 8 bases that match TRBD1. There are 17 residues in the CDR3. The germline V gene encodes CDR1 MNHEY and CDR2 SMNVEV (reference sequence). V dropped 4 bases and J dropped 4; count of bases not matched to a gene: 12.

The CDR3 DNA sequence: TGTGCCAGCACCCTACCGGGACAGGGGGACCAAGAGACCCAGTACTTC. Amino acid sequence: CASTLPGQGDQETQYF. The rearrangement joins TRBV28 to TRBJ2-5, with TRBD1 matching 11 bases. The CDR3 totals 16 residues. Per germline, CDR1 MDHEN and CDR2 SYDVKM. V lost 7 bases and J lost 0; bases outside the gene matches: 7.